This T cell receptor beta chain was retrieved from a study of human T cells and chemical hapten exposure. Germline V gives CDR1 DFQATT, CDR2 SNEGSKA (reference sequence). The V end was cut by 5 bases, the J end by 4 bases, with 16 bases between. The CDR3 runs to 14 residues. Time point meaning: patch test 1, 2 weeks after DPC sensitization. Treatment specified: therapeutic diphenylcyclopropenone sensitization with weekly scalp DPC. At every patch-test visit, blood was drawn before the patch test was applied. TCRdb analysed the RACE reads with MiXCR anew, one entry per CDR3 protein. This table holds some 91,000 distinct CDR3 sequences, roughly 12% found once.

The source material was whole blood, sampled in connection with sensitization to the hapten diphenylcyclopropenone (DPC). This TCR was sampled from a woman aged 35 to 49 with alopecia areata. Some clones in this sample may be carry-over from other donors' samples. The chain recombines TRBV20-1 with TRBJ2-3, with D perhaps TRBD2 (6 bases). The CDR3 bases are TGCAGTGCTGGAGGGGTCGGGGGACCAGATACGCAGTATTTT. This translates into CSAGGVGGPDTQYF.